One TCR beta chain is described in this entry. These data originate in a study of blood T cell repertoires in COVID-19. Germline-derived CDR1 and CDR2 are SGHRS and YFSETQ. This CDR3 is 14 amino acids long. The ends were cut back, 4 bases at V and 1 base at J, with 6 bases in the middle. In terms of age and location, participants ranged from roughly 18 to 90 years and lived in 24 US areas. Membership in each cohort depended on participant-reported clinical history. In Cohort 3, a recovered donor had either two negative PCRs, clearance, or symptom resolution. In the study's own analysis: Amplification of reference gene primers was used by the study to estimate nucleated cell counts. Produced via immunoSEQ multiplex PCR; TCRdb's table is partial and in-frame only. V, J and clone size reflect that table, while D and trimming were determined from the DNA. The sample records roughly 400,000 clones, about 90% being singletons.

The chain is built from TRBV5-1 and TRBJ2-6, with no clear D. Source material: PBMCs or T cells enriched from blood (not recorded which). The sequence came from a man aged 18-30 years who had recovered from COVID-19. CDR3 nucleotides: TGCGCCAGCAGCACAAATTCTGGGGCCAACGTCCTGACTTTC. Translation: CASSTNSGANVLTF. The variable domain in full, with the rest retrieved from reference TRBV5-1 and TRBJ2-6, is KAGVTQTPRYLIKTRGQQVTLSCSPISGHRSVSWYQQTPGQGLQFLFEYFSETQRNKGNFPGRFSGRQFSNSRSEMNVSTLELGDSALYLCASSTNSGANVLTFGAGSRLTVL.